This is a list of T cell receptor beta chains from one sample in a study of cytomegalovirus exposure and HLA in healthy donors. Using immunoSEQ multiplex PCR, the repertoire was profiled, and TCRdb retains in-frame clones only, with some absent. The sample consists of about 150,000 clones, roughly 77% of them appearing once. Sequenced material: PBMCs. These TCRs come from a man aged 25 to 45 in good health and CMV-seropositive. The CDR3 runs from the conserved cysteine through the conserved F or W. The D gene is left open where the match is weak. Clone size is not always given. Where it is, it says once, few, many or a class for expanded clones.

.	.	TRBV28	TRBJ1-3	TGTGCCAGCAGTTTAGGACTAGGGAACACCATATATTTT	CASSLGLGNTIYF
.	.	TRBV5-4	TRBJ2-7	TGTGCCAGCAGCTCACAGGGTGCCTACGAGCAGTACTTC	CASSSQGAYEQYF
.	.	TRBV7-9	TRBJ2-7	TGTGCCAGCAGCTGGGGAGGAGAGCAGTACTTC	CASSWGGEQYF
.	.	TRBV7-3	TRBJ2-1	TGTGCCAGCAGCATCGAGGGGGTCGGCGAGCAGTTCTTC	CASSIEGVGEQFF
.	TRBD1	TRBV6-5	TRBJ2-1	TGTGCCAGCAGTTACAACAGGGGGCGGAATGAGCAGTTCTTC	CASSYNRGRNEQFF
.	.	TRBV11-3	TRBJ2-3	TGTGCCAGCAGCTTCAGGGGAAGGGATACGCAGTATTTT	CASSFRGRDTQYF
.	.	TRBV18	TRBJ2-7	TGTGCCAGCTCACCACCGGCAGCCTACGAGCAGTACTTC	CASSPPAAYEQYF
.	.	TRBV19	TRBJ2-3	TGTGCCAGTAGTATAGGTTCAGGGGCAACAGATACGCAGTATTTT	CASSIGSGATDTQYF
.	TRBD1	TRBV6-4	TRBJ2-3	TGTGCCAGCAGTGACTCGCAGGGGGCAGATACGCAGTATTTT	CASSDSQGADTQYF
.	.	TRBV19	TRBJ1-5	TGTGCCAGTAGTGCGGTCGCGCAGGGCGGCCAGCCCCAGCATTTT	CASSAVAQGGQPQHF
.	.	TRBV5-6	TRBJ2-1	TGTGCCAGCAGCTTGGGGCCATACAATGAGCAGTTCTTC	CASSLGPYNEQFF
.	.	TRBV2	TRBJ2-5	TGTGCCAGCACTAGGGGGTACCAAGAGACCCAGTACTTC	CASTRGYQETQYF
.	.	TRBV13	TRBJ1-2	TGTGCCAGCAGCTTAGCGTATTCGGGTGGCTACACCTTC	CASSLAYSGGYTF
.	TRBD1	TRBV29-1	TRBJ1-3	TGCAGCGTTGACCTGGCCGGAAGGGGGACAGGTGGAAACACCATATATTTT	CSVDLAGRGTGGNTIYF
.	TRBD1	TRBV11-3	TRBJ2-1	TGTGCCAGCAGCCCCGGACAGGGGATATGGGATGAGCAGTTCTTC	CASSPGQGIWDEQFF
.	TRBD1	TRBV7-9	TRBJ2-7	TGTGCCAGCAGCTTGTTCGGGCAGGGGGAGATCGAGCAGTACTTC	CASSLFGQGEIEQYF
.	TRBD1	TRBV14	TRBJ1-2	TGTGCCAGCAGTCGACAGGGGATAGACTATGGCTACACCTTC	CASSRQGIDYGYTF
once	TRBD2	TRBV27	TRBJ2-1	TGTGCCAGCAGTATGAGGGCGGGGGGGAATGAGCAGTTCTTC	CASSMRAGGNEQFF
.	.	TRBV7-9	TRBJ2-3	TGTGCCAGCAGCCCCCCCTCAGATACGCAGTATTTT	CASSPPSDTQYF
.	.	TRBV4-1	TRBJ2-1	TGCGCCAGCAGCCAAGAAACGGTTAGCTCCTACAATGAGCAGTTCTTC	CASSQETVSSYNEQFF
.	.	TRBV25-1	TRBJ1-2	TGTGCCAGCAGTGAATATTCGGGCAGGGGCCCGCATGGCTACACCTTC	CASSEYSGRGPHGYTF
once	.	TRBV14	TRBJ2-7	TGTGCCAGCAGCCCGGGGTTGGTGTCCTACGAGCAGTACTTC	CASSPGLVSYEQYF
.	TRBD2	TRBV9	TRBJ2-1	TGTGCCAGCAGCGTAGCCTCCGGGACAGCCGGGACTAGCGGTTACAATGAGCAGTTCTTC	CASSVASGTAGTSGYNEQFF
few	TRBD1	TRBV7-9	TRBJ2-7	TGTGCCAGCAGCTCCGGACAGGGAAAATCCTACGAGCAGTACTTC	CASSSGQGKSYEQYF
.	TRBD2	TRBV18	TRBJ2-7	TGTGCCAGCTCACCACGCTATGAGACTAGCGGGGTTGAGCAGTACTTC	CASSPRYETSGVEQYF
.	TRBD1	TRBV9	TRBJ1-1	TGTGCCAGCAGCGGACAGGGTGCTGAAGCTTTCTTT	CASSGQGAEAFF
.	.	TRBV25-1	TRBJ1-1	TGTGCCAGCAGTGATTGGACAGAGAATTTTGTGGGAGCTTTCTTT	CASSDWTENFVGAFF
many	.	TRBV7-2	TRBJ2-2	TGTGCCAGCAGCACTAGGACCCGCAACACCGGGGAGCTGTTTTTT	CASSTRTRNTGELFF
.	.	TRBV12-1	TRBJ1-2	TGTGCCAGCACCCGAGGGAGGAACTATGGCTACACCTTC	CASTRGRNYGYTF
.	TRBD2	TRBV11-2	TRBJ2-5	TGTGCCAGCAGCTCAAGCGAGGTAGCGGGAGGGTCGGAGACCCAGTACTTC	CASSSSEVAGGSETQYF
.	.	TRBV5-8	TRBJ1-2	TGTGCCAGCAGCTTGGGACAGAACTATGGCTACACCTTC	CASSLGQNYGYTF
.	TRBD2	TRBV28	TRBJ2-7	TGTGCCAGCAGTTTGGGGCCCGCTAGCGGGGGGTCTGAGCAGTACTTC	CASSLGPASGGSEQYF
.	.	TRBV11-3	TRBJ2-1	TGTGCCAGCAGCTTAGCGGTGGGAGGTTACAATGAGCAGTTCTTC	CASSLAVGGYNEQFF
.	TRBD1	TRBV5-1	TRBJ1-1	TGCGCCAGCAGCTTGCATCAGGGACAGGGGAACACTGAAGCTTTCTTT	CASSLHQGQGNTEAFF
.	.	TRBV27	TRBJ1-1	TGTGCCAGCAGTTTCTCTATCAAGAACACTGAAGCTTTCTTT	CASSFSIKNTEAFF
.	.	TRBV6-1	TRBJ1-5	TGTGCCAGCAGGGGGGACAAGAACGTAAATCAGCCCCAGCATTTT	CASRGDKNVNQPQHF
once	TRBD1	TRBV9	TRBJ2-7	TGTGCCAGCAGCCCGGGGACAGGCTCCTACGAGCAGTACTTC	CASSPGTGSYEQYF
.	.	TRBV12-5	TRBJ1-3	TGTGCTCGCCATGCCTCGGGAGCTGGAAACACCATATATTTT	CARHASGAGNTIYF
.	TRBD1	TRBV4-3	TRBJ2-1	TGCGCCAGCAGCCAAGAATCGTCACAGGGGATCGGCAATGAGCAGTTCTTC	CASSQESSQGIGNEQFF
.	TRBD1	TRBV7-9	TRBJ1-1	TGTGCCAGCAGCTCGGGACAGATGAACACTGAAGCTTTCTTT	CASSSGQMNTEAFF
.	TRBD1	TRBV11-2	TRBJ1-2	TGTGCCAGCAGCCGGACAGGGGAACGCTATGGCTACACCTTC	CASSRTGERYGYTF
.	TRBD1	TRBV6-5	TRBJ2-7	TGTGCCAGCAGTGACAGGGGCGGCGAGCAGTACTTC	CASSDRGGEQYF
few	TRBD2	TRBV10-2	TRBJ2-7	TGCGCCAGCAGGACCTCAAGGCTAGCGGGAGCTGAAGAGCAGTACTTC	CASRTSRLAGAEEQYF
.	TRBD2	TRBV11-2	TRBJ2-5	TGTGCCAGCAGCTTAATCCCAGCGGGAGTGCGAGAGACCCAGTACTTC	CASSLIPAGVRETQYF
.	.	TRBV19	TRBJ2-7	TGTGCCAGTAGTATAGGAAGGGGCTCCTACGAGCAGTACTTC	CASSIGRGSYEQYF